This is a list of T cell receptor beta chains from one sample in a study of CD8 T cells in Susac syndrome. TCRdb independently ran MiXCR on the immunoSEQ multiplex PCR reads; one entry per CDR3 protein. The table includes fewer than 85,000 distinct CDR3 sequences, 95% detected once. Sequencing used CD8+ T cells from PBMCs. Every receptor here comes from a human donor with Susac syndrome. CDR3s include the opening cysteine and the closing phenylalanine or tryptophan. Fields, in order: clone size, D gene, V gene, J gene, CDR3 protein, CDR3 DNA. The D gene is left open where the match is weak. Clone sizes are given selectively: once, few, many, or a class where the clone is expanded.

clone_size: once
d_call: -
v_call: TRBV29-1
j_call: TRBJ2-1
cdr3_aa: CSAEGGTSYNEQFF
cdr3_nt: TGCAGCGCCGAGGGGGGCACCTCCTACAATGAGCAGTTCTTC

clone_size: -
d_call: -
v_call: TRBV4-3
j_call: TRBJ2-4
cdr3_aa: CASSQDAQGIQYF
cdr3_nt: TGCGCCAGCAGCCAAGATGCCCAGGGGATTCAGTACTTC

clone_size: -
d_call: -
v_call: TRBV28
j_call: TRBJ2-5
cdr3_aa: CASSSPTAAVKTQYF
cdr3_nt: TGTGCCAGCAGTTCCCCCACGGCGGCTGTGAAGACCCAGTACTTC

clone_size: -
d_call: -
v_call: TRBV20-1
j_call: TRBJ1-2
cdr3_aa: CSASIPNYGYTF
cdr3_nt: TGCAGTGCTAGCATTCCTAACTATGGCTACACCTTC

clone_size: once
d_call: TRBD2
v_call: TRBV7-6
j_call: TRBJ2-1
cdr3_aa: CASSLGPGGRSDEQFF
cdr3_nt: TGTGCCAGCAGCTTGGGCCCGGGAGGGCGGTCGGATGAGCAGTTCTTC

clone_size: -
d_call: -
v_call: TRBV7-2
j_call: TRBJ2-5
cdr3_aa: CASSFGQQETQYF
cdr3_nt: TGTGCCAGCAGCTTCGGACAGCAAGAGACCCAGTACTTC

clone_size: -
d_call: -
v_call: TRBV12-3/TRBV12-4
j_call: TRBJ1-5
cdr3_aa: CASSFSAWGSNQPQHF
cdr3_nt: TGTGCCAGCAGTTTTAGCGCTTGGGGTAGCAATCAGCCCCAGCATTTT

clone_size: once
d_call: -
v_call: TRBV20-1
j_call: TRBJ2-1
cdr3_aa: CSASSPEAGSYNEQFF
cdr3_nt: TGCAGTGCTAGTAGTCCTGAGGCGGGCTCCTACAATGAGCAGTTCTTC

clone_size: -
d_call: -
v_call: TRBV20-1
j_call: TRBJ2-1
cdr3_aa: CSASTDYNEQFF
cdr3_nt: TGCAGTGCCTCGACGGATTACAATGAGCAGTTCTTC

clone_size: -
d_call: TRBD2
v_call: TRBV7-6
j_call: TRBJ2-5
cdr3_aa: CASTTTGTSGETQYF
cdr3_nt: TGTGCCAGCACCACAACCGGGACTAGCGGGGAGACCCAGTACTTC

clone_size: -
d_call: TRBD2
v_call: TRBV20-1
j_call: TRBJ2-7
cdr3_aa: CSARDSASGSLEQYF
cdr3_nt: TGCAGTGCTAGAGATTCGGCTAGCGGGAGTCTCGAGCAGTACTTC

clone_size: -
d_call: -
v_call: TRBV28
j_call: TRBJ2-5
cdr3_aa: CASSLISETQYF
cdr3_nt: TGTGCCAGCAGTTTAATCTCCGAGACCCAGTACTTC

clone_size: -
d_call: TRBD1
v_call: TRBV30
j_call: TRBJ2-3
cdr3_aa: CAWSVGGMNTQYF
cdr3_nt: TGTGCCTGGAGTGTAGGGGGCATGAATACGCAGTATTTT

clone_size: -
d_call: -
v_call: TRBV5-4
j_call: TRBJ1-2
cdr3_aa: CASSLDDLLGGYTF
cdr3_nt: TGTGCCAGCAGCTTGGATGATCTACTGGGTGGCTACACCTTC

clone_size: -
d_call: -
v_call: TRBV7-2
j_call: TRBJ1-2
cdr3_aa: CASSLYGGDYGYTF
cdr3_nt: TGTGCCAGCAGCTTATATGGAGGAGACTATGGCTACACCTTC

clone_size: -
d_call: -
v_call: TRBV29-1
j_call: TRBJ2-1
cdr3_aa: CSVEEPGQSYNEQFF
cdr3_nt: TGCAGCGTTGAAGAGCCCGGGCAGTCCTACAATGAGCAGTTCTTC

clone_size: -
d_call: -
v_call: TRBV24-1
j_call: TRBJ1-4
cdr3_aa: CATETKSHNEKLFF
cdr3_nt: TGTGCCACCGAGACTAAAAGTCATAATGAAAAACTGTTTTTT

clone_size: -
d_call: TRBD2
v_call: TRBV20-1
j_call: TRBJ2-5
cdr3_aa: CSARERRLAGQETQYF
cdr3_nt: TGCAGTGCTCGAGAAAGACGGCTAGCGGGCCAAGAGACCCAGTACTTC

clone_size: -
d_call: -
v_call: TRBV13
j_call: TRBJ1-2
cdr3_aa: CASSLSNYGYTF
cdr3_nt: TGTGCCAGCAGCTTATCTAACTATGGCTACACCTTC

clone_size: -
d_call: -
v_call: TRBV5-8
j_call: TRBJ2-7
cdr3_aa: CASSPFANEQYF
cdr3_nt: TGTGCCAGCAGCCCCTTCGCGAACGAGCAGTACTTC

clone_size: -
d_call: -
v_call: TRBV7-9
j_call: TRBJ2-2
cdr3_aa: CASSLDRDEGELFF
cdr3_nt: TGTGCCAGCAGCTTAGACAGGGATGAAGGGGAGCTGTTTTTT

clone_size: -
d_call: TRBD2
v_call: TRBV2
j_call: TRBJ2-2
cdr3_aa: CAIQTSGFTGELFF
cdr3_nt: TGTGCCATCCAGACTAGCGGGTTTACCGGGGAGCTGTTTTTT

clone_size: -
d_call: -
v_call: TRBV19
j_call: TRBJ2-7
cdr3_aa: CASSIEDNYYEQYF
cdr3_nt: TGTGCCAGTAGTATTGAGGACAACTACTACGAGCAGTACTTC

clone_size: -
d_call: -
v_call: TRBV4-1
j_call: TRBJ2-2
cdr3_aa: CASSQGRSTLRAVGGELFF
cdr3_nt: TGCGCCAGCAGCCAAGGACGCTCTACTTTACGCGCCGTCGGCGGGGAGCTGTTTTTT

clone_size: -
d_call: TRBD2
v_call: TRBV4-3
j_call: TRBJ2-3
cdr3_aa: CASSQDGTSASSTDTQYF
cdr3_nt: TGCGCCAGCAGCCAAGATGGGACTAGCGCGTCTAGCACAGATACGCAGTATTTT

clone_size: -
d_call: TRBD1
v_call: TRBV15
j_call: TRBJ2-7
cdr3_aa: CATGTGLSYEQYF
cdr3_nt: TGTGCCACCGGGACAGGATTATCCTACGAGCAGTACTTC

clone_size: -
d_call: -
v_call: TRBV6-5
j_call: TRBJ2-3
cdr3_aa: CASSTGSEDTQYF
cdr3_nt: TGTGCCAGCAGCACAGGGTCGGAAGATACGCAGTATTTT

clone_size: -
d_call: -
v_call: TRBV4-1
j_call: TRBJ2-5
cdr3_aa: CASSQDGRRYF
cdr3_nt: TGCGCCAGCAGCCAGGACGGTCGTCGGTACTTC

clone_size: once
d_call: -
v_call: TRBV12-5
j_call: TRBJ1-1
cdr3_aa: CASGPGLTGVLNTEAFF
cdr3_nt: TGTGCTAGTGGTCCGGGACTTACGGGGGTACTTAACACTGAAGCTTTCTTT

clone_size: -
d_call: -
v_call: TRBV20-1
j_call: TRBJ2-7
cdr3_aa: CSARDVRVGEQYF
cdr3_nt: TGCAGTGCTAGAGATGTCAGGGTGGGGGAGCAGTACTTC

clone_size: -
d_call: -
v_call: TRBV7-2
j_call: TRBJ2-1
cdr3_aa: CASSPPGRGNEQFF
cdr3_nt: TGTGCCAGCAGCCCCCCCGGGCGGGGAAATGAGCAGTTCTTC

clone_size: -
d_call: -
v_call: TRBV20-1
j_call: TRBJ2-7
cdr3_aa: CSARDPEVSYEQYF
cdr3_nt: TGCAGTGCTAGAGATCCGGAGGTCTCCTACGAGCAGTACTTC

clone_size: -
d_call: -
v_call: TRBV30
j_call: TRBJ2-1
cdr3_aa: CAWRINREQFF
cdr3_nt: TGTGCCTGGAGAATAAACAGAGAGCAGTTCTTC

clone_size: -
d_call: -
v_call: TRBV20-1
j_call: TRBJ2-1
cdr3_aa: CSARDLTGPYNEQFF
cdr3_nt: TGCAGTGCTAGAGATCTAACAGGCCCCTACAATGAGCAGTTCTTC

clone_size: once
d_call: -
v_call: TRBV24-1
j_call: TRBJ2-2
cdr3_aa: CATSDGQPPNTGELFF
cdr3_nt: TGTGCCACCAGTGATGGACAGCCACCGAACACCGGGGAGCTGTTTTTT

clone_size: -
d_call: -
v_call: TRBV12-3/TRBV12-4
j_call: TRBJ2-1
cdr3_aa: CASSLKQTGQQFF
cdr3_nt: TGTGCCAGCAGCCTAAAACAGACCGGACAGCAGTTCTTC

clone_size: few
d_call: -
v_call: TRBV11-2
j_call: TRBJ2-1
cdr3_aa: CASSLEYNEQFF
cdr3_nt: TGTGCCAGCAGCTTAGAATACAATGAGCAGTTCTTC

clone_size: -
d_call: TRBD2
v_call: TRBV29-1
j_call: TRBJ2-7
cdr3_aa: CSVEERESYEQYF
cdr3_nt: TGCAGCGTTGAGGAGCGGGAGTCCTACGAGCAGTACTTC

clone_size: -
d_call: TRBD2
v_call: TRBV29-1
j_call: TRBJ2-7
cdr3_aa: CSVVGVLAGGYEQYF
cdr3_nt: TGCAGCGTTGTGGGGGTACTAGCGGGAGGCTACGAGCAGTACTTC

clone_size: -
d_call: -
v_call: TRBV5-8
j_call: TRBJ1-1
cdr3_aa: CASSFFVDSNTEAFF
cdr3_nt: TGTGCCAGCAGCTTTTTTGTTGACTCGAACACTGAAGCTTTCTTT

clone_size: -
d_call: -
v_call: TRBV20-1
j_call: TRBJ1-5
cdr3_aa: CSARDRQSNSNQPQHF
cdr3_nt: TGCAGTGCTAGAGATCGGCAGAGCAATAGCAATCAGCCCCAGCATTTT

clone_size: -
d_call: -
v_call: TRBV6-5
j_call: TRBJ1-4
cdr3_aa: CASSSSGATNEKLFF
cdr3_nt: TGTGCCAGCAGTTCCTCAGGGGCAACTAATGAAAAACTGTTTTTT

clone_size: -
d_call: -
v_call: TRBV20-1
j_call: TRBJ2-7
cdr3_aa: CSALKIGSGSTYEQYF
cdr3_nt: TGCAGTGCTCTTAAGATTGGGTCAGGCAGTACCTACGAGCAGTACTTC

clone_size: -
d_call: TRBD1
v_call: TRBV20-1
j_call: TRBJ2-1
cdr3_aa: CSADRGKFNEQFF
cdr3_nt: TGCAGTGCCGACAGGGGAAAATTCAATGAGCAGTTCTTC

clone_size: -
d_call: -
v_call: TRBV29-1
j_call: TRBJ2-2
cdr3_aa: CSVDWQGNTGELFF
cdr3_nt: TGCAGCGTTGATTGGCAGGGGAACACCGGGGAGCTGTTTTTT

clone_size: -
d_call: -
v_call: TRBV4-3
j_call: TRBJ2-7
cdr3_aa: CASSQVATEQYF
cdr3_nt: TGCGCCAGCAGCCAAGTGGCTACCGAGCAGTACTTC

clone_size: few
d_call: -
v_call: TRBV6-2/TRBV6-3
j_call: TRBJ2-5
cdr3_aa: CASSYSLWGTEVGETQYF
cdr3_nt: TGTGCCAGCAGTTACTCCCTTTGGGGTACGGAGGTAGGGGAGACCCAGTACTTC

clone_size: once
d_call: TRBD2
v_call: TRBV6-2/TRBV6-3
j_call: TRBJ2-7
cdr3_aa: CASFSPGLAGYEQYF
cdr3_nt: TGTGCCAGCTTCTCACCGGGACTAGCTGGCTACGAGCAGTACTTC

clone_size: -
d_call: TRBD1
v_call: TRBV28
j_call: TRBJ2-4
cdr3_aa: CASSFGTGPLDAKNIQYF
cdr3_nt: TGTGCCAGCAGTTTCGGGACAGGGCCCTTGGACGCCAAAAACATTCAGTACTTC

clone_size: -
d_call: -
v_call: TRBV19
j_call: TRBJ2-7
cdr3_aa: CASSWDLTYEQYF
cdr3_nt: TGTGCCAGTAGTTGGGACCTTACCTACGAGCAGTACTTC

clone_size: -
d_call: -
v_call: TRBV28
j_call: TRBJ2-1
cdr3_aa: CATEKDNEQFF
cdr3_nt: TGTGCCACCGAAAAGGACAATGAGCAGTTCTTC

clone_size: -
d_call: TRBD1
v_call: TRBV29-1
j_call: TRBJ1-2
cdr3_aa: CSVPLDRGAGYTF
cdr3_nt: TGCAGCGTTCCCTTGGACAGGGGCGCTGGCTACACCTTC

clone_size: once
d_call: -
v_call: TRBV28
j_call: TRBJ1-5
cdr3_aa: CASSFPSSRQPQHF
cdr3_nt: TGTGCCAGCAGTTTCCCCAGTAGTCGGCAGCCCCAGCATTTT